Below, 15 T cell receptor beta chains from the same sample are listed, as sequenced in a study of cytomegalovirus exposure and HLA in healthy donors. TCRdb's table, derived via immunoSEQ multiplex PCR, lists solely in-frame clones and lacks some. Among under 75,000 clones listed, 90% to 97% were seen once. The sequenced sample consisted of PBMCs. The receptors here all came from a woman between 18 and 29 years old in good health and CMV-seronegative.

The CDR3 reads CSVVSQVRGTEAFF. CDR3 DNA sequence: TGCAGCGTTGTCAGTCAGGTGAGAGGGACTGAAGCTTTCTTT. The chain combines TRBV29-1 with TRBJ1-1; D remains unclear. This CDR3 has 14 amino acids. V shed 4 bases and J shed 5 bases, with 17 bases lying between them. Germline CDR1 and CDR2: SQVTM and ANQGSEA.

DNA of the CDR3: TGTGCCAGCAGTCCACGCCCCAGCTCCTACGAGCAGTACTTC. Residues: CASSPRPSSYEQYF. The gene calls are TRBV28 and TRBJ2-7; D gene ambiguous. CDR1 is MDHEN and CDR2 is SYDVKM in the germline V gene. The CDR3 is 14 amino acids. The ends were cut back, 5 bases at V and 0 bases at J, with 11 bases in the middle.

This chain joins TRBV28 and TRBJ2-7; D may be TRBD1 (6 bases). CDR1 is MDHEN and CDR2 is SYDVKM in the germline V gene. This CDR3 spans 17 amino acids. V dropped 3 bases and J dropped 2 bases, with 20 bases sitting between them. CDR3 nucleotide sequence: TGTGCCAGCAGTTTCCTGATACAGGGCGAGGGCACCTACGAGCAGTACTTC. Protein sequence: CASSFLIQGEGTYEQYF. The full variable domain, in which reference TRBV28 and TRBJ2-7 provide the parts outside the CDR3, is DVKVTQSSRYLVKRTGEKVFLECVQDMDHENMFWYRQDPGLGLRLIYFSYDVKMKEKGDIPEGYSVSREKKERFSLILESASTNQTSMYLCASSFLIQGEGTYEQYFGPGTRLTVT.

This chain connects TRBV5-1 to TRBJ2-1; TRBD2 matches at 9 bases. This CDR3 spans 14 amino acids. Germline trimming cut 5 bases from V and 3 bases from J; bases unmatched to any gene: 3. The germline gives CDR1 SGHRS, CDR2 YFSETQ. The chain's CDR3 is CASRTSGDYNEQFF. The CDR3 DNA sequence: TGCGCCAGCAGGACTAGCGGAGACTACAATGAGCAGTTCTTC.

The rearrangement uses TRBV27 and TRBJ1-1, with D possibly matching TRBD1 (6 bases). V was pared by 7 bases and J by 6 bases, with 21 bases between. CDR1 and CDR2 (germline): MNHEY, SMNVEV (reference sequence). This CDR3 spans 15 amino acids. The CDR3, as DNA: TGTGCCAGCATCGGGGTCGGCAGGGGCGTGGCTGAAGCTTTCTTT. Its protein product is CASIGVGRGVAEAFF.

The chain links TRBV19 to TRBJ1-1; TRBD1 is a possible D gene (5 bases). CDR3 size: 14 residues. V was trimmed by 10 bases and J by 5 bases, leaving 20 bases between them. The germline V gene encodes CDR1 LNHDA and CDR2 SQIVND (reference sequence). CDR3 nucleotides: TGTGCCACCCACCCCGGGGGAGGAGGGACTGAAGCTTTCTTT. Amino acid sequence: CATHPGGGGTEAFF. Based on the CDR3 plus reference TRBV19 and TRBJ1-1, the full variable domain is DGGITQSPKYLFRKEGQNVTLSCEQNLNHDAMYWYRQDPGQGLRLIYYSQIVNDFQKGDIAEGYSVSREKKESFPLTVTSAQKNPTAFYLCATHPGGGGTEAFFGQGTRLTVV.

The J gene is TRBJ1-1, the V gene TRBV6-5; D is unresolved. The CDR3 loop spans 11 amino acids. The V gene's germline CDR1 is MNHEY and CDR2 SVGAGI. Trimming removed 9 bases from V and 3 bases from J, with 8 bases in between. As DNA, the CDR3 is TGTGCCAGTGGTACAGACACTGAAGCTTTCTTT. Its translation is CASGTDTEAFF.

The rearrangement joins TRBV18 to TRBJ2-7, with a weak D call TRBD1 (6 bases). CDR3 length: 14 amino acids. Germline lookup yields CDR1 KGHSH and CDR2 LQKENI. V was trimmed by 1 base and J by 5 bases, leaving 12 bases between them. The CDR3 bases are TGTGCCAGCTCACCACGGGGGCCCCTGGACGAGCAGTACTTC. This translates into CASSPRGPLDEQYF. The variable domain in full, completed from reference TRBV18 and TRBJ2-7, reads NAGVMQNPRHLVRRRGQEARLRCSPMKGHSHVYWYRQLPEEGLKFMVYLQKENIIDESGMPKERFSAEFPKEGPSILRIQQVVRGDSAAYFCASSPRGPLDEQYFGPGTRLTVT.

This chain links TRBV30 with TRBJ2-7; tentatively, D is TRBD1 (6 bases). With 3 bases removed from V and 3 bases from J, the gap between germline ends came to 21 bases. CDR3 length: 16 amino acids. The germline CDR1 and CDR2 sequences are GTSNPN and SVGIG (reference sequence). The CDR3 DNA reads TGTGCCTGGAGCGCCGGGACACCGGAGCCCCGCTACGAGCAGTACTTC. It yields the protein CAWSAGTPEPRYEQYF.

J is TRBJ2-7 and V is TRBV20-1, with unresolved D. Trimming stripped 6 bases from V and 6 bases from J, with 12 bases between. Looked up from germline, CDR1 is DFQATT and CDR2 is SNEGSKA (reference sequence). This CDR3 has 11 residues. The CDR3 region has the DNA TGCAGTGCCGGAGTACCTGGCGAGCAGTACTTC. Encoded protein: CSAGVPGEQYF.

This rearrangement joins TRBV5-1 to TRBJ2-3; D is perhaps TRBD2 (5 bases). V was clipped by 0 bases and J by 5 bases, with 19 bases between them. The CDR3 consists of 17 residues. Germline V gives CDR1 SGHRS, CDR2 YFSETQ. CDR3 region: CASSLALGGGGGDTQYF. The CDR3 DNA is TGCGCCAGCAGCTTGGCCCTGGGTGGCGGAGGCGGAGATACGCAGTATTTT.

Written as DNA, the CDR3 is TGCGCCAGCAGCCAGCGGGGTAACTATGGCTACACCTTC. Translated, it gives CASSQRGNYGYTF. The chain links TRBV4-3 to TRBJ1-2; no definite D call. The germline V gene has CDR1 LGHNA and CDR2 YSLEER. Deletions cut 3 bases from V and 1 base from J, with 6 bases between. This CDR3 region has 13 residues.

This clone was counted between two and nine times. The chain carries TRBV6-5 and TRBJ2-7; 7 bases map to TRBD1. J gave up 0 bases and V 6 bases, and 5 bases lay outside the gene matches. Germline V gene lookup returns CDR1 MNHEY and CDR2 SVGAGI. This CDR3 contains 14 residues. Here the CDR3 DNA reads TGTGCCAGCAGCTCGACAGGGAGCTCCTACGAGCAGTACTTC. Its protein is CASSSTGSSYEQYF.

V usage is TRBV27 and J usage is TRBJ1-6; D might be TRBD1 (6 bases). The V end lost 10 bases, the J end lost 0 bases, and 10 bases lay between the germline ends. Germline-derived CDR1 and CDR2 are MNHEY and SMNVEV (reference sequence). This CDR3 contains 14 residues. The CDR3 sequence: CATQDSSYNSPLHF. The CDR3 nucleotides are TGTGCCACCCAGGACAGCTCCTATAATTCACCCCTCCACTTT.

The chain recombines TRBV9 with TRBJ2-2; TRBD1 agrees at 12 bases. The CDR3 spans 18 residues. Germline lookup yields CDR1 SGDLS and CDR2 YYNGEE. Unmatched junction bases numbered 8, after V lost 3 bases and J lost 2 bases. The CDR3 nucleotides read TGTGCCAGCAGCGCTTCCCCCGGGACAGGGGGCAACACCGGGGAGCTGTTTTTT. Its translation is CASSASPGTGGNTGELFF.